Listed below are T cell receptor beta chains from one sample, sequenced in a study of shared clonotypes between healthy human individuals. Measured with immunoSEQ multiplex PCR; TCRdb has only the in-frame clones, and not every one. This sample has about 1.1 million clones, with roughly 80% found just once. Sequencing used memory CD4+ T cells from PBMCs. The receptors here all came from a man aged 18 to 29 in good health. Some clones in this sample may be carry-over from other donors' samples. Both conserved end residues are part of each CDR3. A D gene is named only where the DNA matches it firmly. Clone size appears in some rows only: once, few, many, or a class for an expanded clone.

NA | TRBJ2-7 | TRBV7-8 | NA | TGTGCCAGCAGCTCACCTCGCGGAGGGGGAGACTACGAGCAGTACTTC | CASSSPRGGGDYEQYF
NA | TRBJ1-2 | TRBV10-2 | NA | TGCGCCAGTCACGACAGGCGGTCTAACTATGGCTACACCTTC | CASHDRRSNYGYTF
NA | TRBJ2-5 | TRBV5-4 | NA | TGTGCCAGCAGCTTGTCCGGGACACCCCAAGAGACCCAGTACTTC | CASSLSGTPQETQYF
TRBD2 | TRBJ2-1 | TRBV7-9 | NA | TGTGCCAGCAGCGAGGGACTAGCGGGCCGCAATGAGCAGTTCTTC | CASSEGLAGRNEQFF
TRBD2 | TRBJ2-7 | TRBV28 | once | TGTGCCAGCAGGGCGGGAGTCTACGAGCAGTACTTC | CASRAGVYEQYF
NA | TRBJ2-2 | TRBV7-2 | NA | TGTGCCAGCAGCTTATTGGGTAGTATGGTTACCGGGGAGCTGTTTTTT | CASSLLGSMVTGELFF
NA | TRBJ2-7 | TRBV11-1 | few | TGTGCCAGCAGCTTGGGCAACAGGGAATCGCAGTACTTC | CASSLGNRESQYF
TRBD1 | TRBJ2-3 | TRBV9 | NA | TGTGCCAGCAGCGTACTAGGGGGCCGGACAGATACGCAGTATTTT | CASSVLGGRTDTQYF
NA | TRBJ1-1 | TRBV9 | NA | TGTGCCAGCACCGTGGGGCGAACTGAAGCTTTCTTT | CASTVGRTEAFF
NA | TRBJ2-1 | TRBV28 | NA | TGTGCCAGCAGTCCTGTCGGGGACAATGAGCAGTTCTTC | CASSPVGDNEQFF
NA | TRBJ2-3 | TRBV9 | NA | TGTGCCAGCAGCGTAGCTGGGACTAGCACAGATACGCAGTATTTT | CASSVAGTSTDTQYF
NA | TRBJ1-1 | TRBV9 | NA | TGTGCCAGCAGCCCCCAGGGGACACGGATGAACACTGAAGCTTTCTTT | CASSPQGTRMNTEAFF
NA | TRBJ2-1 | TRBV29-1 | NA | TGCGCTCATAGGGGCCCCAGGGGCAATGAGCAGTTCTTC | CAHRGPRGNEQFF
NA | TRBJ2-5 | TRBV11-2 | NA | TGTGCCAGCAGCGAAATTGGGGGCCAAGAGACCCAGTACTTC | CASSEIGGQETQYF
NA | TRBJ1-1 | TRBV5-1 | NA | TGCGCCAGCAGCTTGGAGTCGGGGTGGGTAACTGAAGCTTTCTTT | CASSLESGWVTEAFF
TRBD2 | TRBJ2-5 | TRBV18 | NA | TGTGCCAGCTCACCGGTTGGGAGGGGCAGTGAGACCCAGTACTTC | CASSPVGRGSETQYF
NA | TRBJ2-2 | TRBV28 | NA | TGTGCCAGTACCACCGGGGAGCTGTTTTTT | CASTTGELFF
NA | TRBJ2-6 | TRBV7-3 | NA | TGTGCCAGCAGCCAAGGTGGAGGTTCTGGGGCCAACGTCCTGACTTTC | CASSQGGGSGANVLTF
TRBD1 | TRBJ2-5 | TRBV5-1 | NA | TGCGCCAGCAGCTTGCGGGGTCAGGGGGTTGGTGAGACCCAGTACTTC | CASSLRGQGVGETQYF
NA | TRBJ2-1 | TRBV7-9 | NA | TGTGCCAGCAGCCAACCCATGAGCAGACCGTTCTTC | CASSQPMSRPFF
TRBD2 | TRBJ2-7 | TRBV5-1 | NA | TGCGCCAGCAGCCGGGGGGACCACGGCTCCTACGAGCAGTACTTC | CASSRGDHGSYEQYF
NA | TRBJ2-3 | TRBV5-1 | once | TGCGCCAGCAGCCAGGTCCCTACAGATACGCAGTATTTT | CASSQVPTDTQYF
TRBD2 | TRBJ2-5 | TRBV2 | NA | TGTGCCAGCATTGGCCAGGGAGGGGAGACCCAGTACTTC | CASIGQGGETQYF